Listed below are T cell receptor beta chains from one sample, sequenced in a study of early T cells in non-severe SARS-CoV-2 infection. TCRdb used MiXCR to reprocess the 5' RACE reads, holding one entry per CDR3 protein. The sample carries about 48,000 distinct CDR3 sequences, 13% recorded once. Sequenced material: whole blood. The receptor source for this set is an adult who was a healthcare worker with PCR-confirmed SARS-CoV-2 infection or an uninfected control (not recorded which). CDR3s include the opening cysteine and the closing phenylalanine or tryptophan. D genes are given only for firm matches. Some rows mark clone size as missing; the rest say once, few, many or name a class of expanded clone.

d_gene: TRBD2; v_gene: TRBV5-1; len: 13; j_gene: TRBJ2-5; abundance: many; CDR3nt: TGCGCCAGCAGCTTGGAAAGTAGCGGGAGGGAGTACTTC; CDR3aa: CASSLESSGREYF
d_gene: -; v_gene: TRBV28; len: 15; j_gene: TRBJ2-2; abundance: -; CDR3nt: TGTGCCAGCAGCTTGCCGGGCCTCCTTACCGGGGAGCTGTTTTTT; CDR3aa: CASSLPGLLTGELFF
d_gene: TRBD1; v_gene: TRBV5-1; len: 16; j_gene: TRBJ1-1; abundance: few; CDR3nt: TGCGCCAGCAAGGTGGGGTCGACAGGGAGGAACACTGAAGCTTTCTTT; CDR3aa: CASKVGSTGRNTEAFF
d_gene: TRBD1; v_gene: TRBV27; len: 14; j_gene: TRBJ2-7; abundance: few; CDR3nt: TGTGCCAGCAGTTTGGGGACAGGTCTCTACGAGCAGTACTTC; CDR3aa: CASSLGTGLYEQYF
d_gene: -; v_gene: TRBV5-1; len: 18; j_gene: TRBJ1-5; abundance: -; CDR3nt: TGCGCCAGCAGCTCGTTCAGGAGACTTATAACCCCTAATCAGCCCCAGCATTTT; CDR3aa: CASSSFRRLITPNQPQHF
d_gene: TRBD1; v_gene: TRBV30; len: 15; j_gene: TRBJ2-2; abundance: few; CDR3nt: TGTGCCTGGAGTGTTATACAGGGGGGTACCGGGGAGCTGTTTTTT; CDR3aa: CAWSVIQGGTGELFF
d_gene: -; v_gene: TRBV24-1; len: 15; j_gene: TRBJ2-3; abundance: few; CDR3nt: TGTGCCACCAGTGTCGAAGGAGGGCGGGGAGATACGCAGTATTTT; CDR3aa: CATSVEGGRGDTQYF
d_gene: TRBD1; v_gene: TRBV2; len: 17; j_gene: TRBJ2-7; abundance: many; CDR3nt: TGTGCCAGCAGTGAATCCGGAGGGACAGGGGACTCCTACGAGCAGTACTTC; CDR3aa: CASSESGGTGDSYEQYF
d_gene: -; v_gene: TRBV5-1; len: 14; j_gene: TRBJ1-1; abundance: many; CDR3nt: TGCGCCAGCAGCTTGACACCCGGTGGTACTGAAGCTTTCTTT; CDR3aa: CASSLTPGGTEAFF
d_gene: -; v_gene: TRBV4-2; len: 16; j_gene: TRBJ1-3; abundance: few; CDR3nt: TGTGCCAGCAGCCAAGATTGGGCCAGGGTGACGAACACCATATATTTT; CDR3aa: CASSQDWARVTNTIYF
d_gene: -; v_gene: TRBV29-1; len: 15; j_gene: TRBJ2-7; abundance: few; CDR3nt: TGCAGCGTCGGAGCGCCGGGACGTAAGAACTACGAGCAGTACTTC; CDR3aa: CSVGAPGRKNYEQYF
d_gene: -; v_gene: TRBV30; len: 14; j_gene: TRBJ2-1; abundance: many; CDR3nt: TGTGCCTGGCGGACCAACGATATTTACAATGAGCAGTTCTTC; CDR3aa: CAWRTNDIYNEQFF
d_gene: TRBD1; v_gene: TRBV4-1; len: 15; j_gene: TRBJ2-5; abundance: many; CDR3nt: TGCGCCAGCAGCCAATGGGGACAGGAAGAAGAGACCCAGTACTTC; CDR3aa: CASSQWGQEEETQYF
d_gene: -; v_gene: TRBV21-1; len: 12; j_gene: TRBJ2-3; abundance: -; CDR3nt: TGTGCCAGCAGAGGTAGCACAGATACGCAGTATTTT; CDR3aa: CASRGSTDTQYF
d_gene: -; v_gene: TRBV7-3; len: 15; j_gene: TRBJ2-5; abundance: few; CDR3nt: TGTGCCAGCAGCTTAAGTGGGGTACACCAAGAGACCCAGTACTTC; CDR3aa: CASSLSGVHQETQYF
d_gene: -; v_gene: TRBV28; len: 14; j_gene: TRBJ1-5; abundance: many; CDR3nt: TGTGCCAGCAGTCGTCTGAATAGCAATCAGCCCCAGCATTTT; CDR3aa: CASSRLNSNQPQHF
d_gene: TRBD2; v_gene: TRBV3-1; len: 13; j_gene: TRBJ2-1; abundance: -; CDR3nt: TGTGCCAGCAGCCAAGTCGGGGGGGATGAGCAGTTCTTC; CDR3aa: CASSQVGGDEQFF
d_gene: -; v_gene: TRBV27; len: 13; j_gene: TRBJ2-2; abundance: -; CDR3nt: TGTGCCAGCAGTCGACGATACACCGGGGAGCTGTTTTTT; CDR3aa: CASSRRYTGELFF
d_gene: -; v_gene: TRBV6-5; len: 15; j_gene: TRBJ1-6; abundance: many; CDR3nt: TGTGCCAGCAGCCGGGGGGCGTTGGGAAATTCACCCCTCCACTTT; CDR3aa: CASSRGALGNSPLHF
d_gene: TRBD1; v_gene: TRBV30; len: 14; j_gene: TRBJ2-7; abundance: many; CDR3nt: TGTGCCTGGAGTGTCAACAGGGGGAAGTACGAGCAGTACTTC; CDR3aa: CAWSVNRGKYEQYF
d_gene: -; v_gene: TRBV20-1; len: 14; j_gene: TRBJ1-4; abundance: few; CDR3nt: TGCAGTGCTAGAGACCCATGGGGGGGCATAGAACTGTTTTTT; CDR3aa: CSARDPWGGIELFF
d_gene: TRBD1; v_gene: TRBV20-1; len: 14; j_gene: TRBJ2-7; abundance: many; CDR3nt: TGCAGTGCTAGGTCAGGGACAGCCTCCTACGAGCAGTACTTC; CDR3aa: CSARSGTASYEQYF
d_gene: -; v_gene: TRBV29-1; len: 11; j_gene: TRBJ2-5; abundance: many; CDR3nt: TGCAGCGTTGGGCCTCAAGAGACCCAGTACTTC; CDR3aa: CSVGPQETQYF
d_gene: -; v_gene: TRBV4-1; len: 13; j_gene: TRBJ2-7; abundance: few; CDR3nt: TGCGCCAGCAGCCAATACTACTCGGAAGAGCAGTACTTC; CDR3aa: CASSQYYSEEQYF
d_gene: -; v_gene: TRBV6-1; len: 16; j_gene: TRBJ1-1; abundance: few; CDR3nt: TGTGCCAGCAGTGAAGGACAGCGAACTATGAACACTGAAGCTTTCTTT; CDR3aa: CASSEGQRTMNTEAFF
d_gene: -; v_gene: TRBV20-1; len: 12; j_gene: TRBJ2-5; abundance: -; CDR3nt: TGCAGTGCTGTACTAGCAAGAGAGACCCAGTACTTC; CDR3aa: CSAVLARETQYF
d_gene: -; v_gene: TRBV12-3/TRBV12-4; len: 14; j_gene: TRBJ2-7; abundance: many; CDR3nt: TGTGCCAGCAGTTTGTGGGGGCTATACTACGAGCAGTACTTC; CDR3aa: CASSLWGLYYEQYF
d_gene: -; v_gene: TRBV5-4; len: 17; j_gene: TRBJ1-2; abundance: many; CDR3nt: TGTGCCAGCAGCTTGGGTAAACTGGCGACAGCGAGCTATGGCTACACCTTC; CDR3aa: CASSLGKLATASYGYTF
d_gene: TRBD2; v_gene: TRBV29-1; len: 14; j_gene: TRBJ2-1; abundance: -; CDR3nt: TGCAGCTGGGGTAGGGCTAGCGGGAGGAAAGAGCAGTTCTTC; CDR3aa: CSWGRASGRKEQFF
d_gene: TRBD1; v_gene: TRBV6-5; len: 13; j_gene: TRBJ1-6; abundance: few; CDR3nt: TGTGCCAGCAGTCGGACAGGGACTTCACCCCTCCACTTT; CDR3aa: CASSRTGTSPLHF
d_gene: -; v_gene: TRBV3-1; len: 13; j_gene: TRBJ1-4; abundance: -; CDR3nt: TGTGCCAGCAGGACGGGAAATAATGAAAAACTGTTTTTT; CDR3aa: CASRTGNNEKLFF
d_gene: TRBD2; v_gene: TRBV30; len: 18; j_gene: TRBJ2-1; abundance: many; CDR3nt: TGTGCCTGGAGCCTAAGTATGTGGCGGGAGGTACCCTACAATGAGCAGTTCTTC; CDR3aa: CAWSLSMWREVPYNEQFF
d_gene: TRBD1; v_gene: TRBV7-3; len: 14; j_gene: TRBJ2-3; abundance: few; CDR3nt: TGTGCCAGCAGCTCATCGACAGGGGCAGATACGCAGTATTTT; CDR3aa: CASSSSTGADTQYF
d_gene: -; v_gene: TRBV18; len: 13; j_gene: TRBJ1-1; abundance: many; CDR3nt: TGTGCCAGCTCGCAGGGACAGAACACTGAAGCTTTCTTT; CDR3aa: CASSQGQNTEAFF
d_gene: -; v_gene: TRBV29-1; len: 15; j_gene: TRBJ2-7; abundance: -; CDR3nt: TGCAGCGTTCTGGAAGGGGTCCCGGGGTCCTACGAGCAGTACTTC; CDR3aa: CSVLEGVPGSYEQYF
d_gene: TRBD1; v_gene: TRBV6-6; len: 14; j_gene: TRBJ1-2; abundance: -; CDR3nt: TGTGCCAGCAGTTTCCGGGACAGCAACTATGGCTACACCTTC; CDR3aa: CASSFRDSNYGYTF
d_gene: -; v_gene: TRBV7-9; len: 15; j_gene: TRBJ1-4; abundance: few; CDR3nt: TGTGCCAGCAGCACTCCACAGGGTCGTGGGGAAAAACTGTTTTTT; CDR3aa: CASSTPQGRGEKLFF
d_gene: -; v_gene: TRBV5-5; len: 16; j_gene: TRBJ1-5; abundance: many; CDR3nt: TGTGCCAGCAGCTTGGCCGGGGAAATAGGCCTTCAGCCCCAGCATTTT; CDR3aa: CASSLAGEIGLQPQHF
d_gene: -; v_gene: TRBV12-3/TRBV12-4; len: 12; j_gene: TRBJ2-5; abundance: -; CDR3nt: TGTGCCAGCAGGGGGGTCCAAGAGACCCAGTACTTC; CDR3aa: CASRGVQETQYF
d_gene: -; v_gene: TRBV7-2; len: 13; j_gene: TRBJ1-1; abundance: many; CDR3nt: TGTGCCAGCAGCTTACACCGGAACACTGAAGCTTTCTTT; CDR3aa: CASSLHRNTEAFF
d_gene: TRBD1; v_gene: TRBV7-2; len: 16; j_gene: TRBJ2-5; abundance: -; CDR3nt: TGTGCCAGCAGCTTAAGGGACAGGGGGTACCAAGAGACCCAGTACTTC; CDR3aa: CASSLRDRGYQETQYF
d_gene: -; v_gene: TRBV6-2/TRBV6-3; len: 14; j_gene: TRBJ1-1; abundance: many; CDR3nt: TGTGCCAGCAGTTATGTTATGGGAAGGACTGAAGCTTTCTTT; CDR3aa: CASSYVMGRTEAFF
d_gene: -; v_gene: TRBV5-1; len: 17; j_gene: TRBJ2-2; abundance: -; CDR3nt: TGCGCCAGCAGCTTGCCCTTAGGCAGGGCGAACACCGGGGAGCTGTTTTTT; CDR3aa: CASSLPLGRANTGELFF
d_gene: -; v_gene: TRBV29-1; len: 13; j_gene: TRBJ2-4; abundance: -; CDR3nt: TGCAGCGTTGAAGTGCCTACCGAAAACATTCAGTACTTC; CDR3aa: CSVEVPTENIQYF
d_gene: TRBD2; v_gene: TRBV11-2; len: 16; j_gene: TRBJ2-2; abundance: many; CDR3nt: TGTGCCAGCAGCTCTAGCGGGAGCCGCAACACCGGGGAGCTGTTTTTT; CDR3aa: CASSSSGSRNTGELFF
d_gene: -; v_gene: TRBV11-1; len: 12; j_gene: TRBJ2-3; abundance: -; CDR3nt: TGTGCCAGCAGCCCTCGGTCAGATACGCAGTATTTT; CDR3aa: CASSPRSDTQYF
d_gene: TRBD1; v_gene: TRBV29-1; len: 13; j_gene: TRBJ2-1; abundance: -; CDR3nt: TGCAGCGTTGAAGATAGACAGGGAAATGAGCAGTTCTTC; CDR3aa: CSVEDRQGNEQFF
d_gene: -; v_gene: TRBV6-5; len: 13; j_gene: TRBJ2-7; abundance: -; CDR3nt: TGTGCCAGCAGCTGGGGACTGTCCTACGAGCAGTACTTC; CDR3aa: CASSWGLSYEQYF
d_gene: -; v_gene: TRBV7-2; len: 12; j_gene: TRBJ1-2; abundance: many; CDR3nt: TGTGCCAGCAGCCTGTATAACTATGGCTACACCTTC; CDR3aa: CASSLYNYGYTF
d_gene: -; v_gene: TRBV28; len: 11; j_gene: TRBJ2-7; abundance: few; CDR3nt: TGTGCCAGCAGTGGTTACTACGAGCAGTACTTC; CDR3aa: CASSGYYEQYF
d_gene: TRBD1; v_gene: TRBV5-1; len: 15; j_gene: TRBJ2-7; abundance: many; CDR3nt: TGCGCCAGCAGCCCGAGAGGGACAGGATCCTACGAGCAGTACTTC; CDR3aa: CASSPRGTGSYEQYF
d_gene: -; v_gene: TRBV7-9; len: 18; j_gene: TRBJ1-3; abundance: many; CDR3nt: TGTGCCAGCAGCTCCCCACCAGGGGCTCAACGGGGACGGAACACCATATATTTT; CDR3aa: CASSSPPGAQRGRNTIYF